This T cell receptor beta chain was retrieved from a study of blood T cell repertoires in COVID-19. Deletions cut 7 bases from V and 0 bases from J, with 11 bases between. The germline V gene encodes CDR1 SGHDT and CDR2 YYEEEE. The CDR3 is 13 amino acids. Cohorts were determined from participant-reported clinical history. This table comes from immunoSEQ multiplex PCR, and its TCRdb copy is limited to in-frame clones, with some not included. The data show more than 250,000 clones, roughly 85% seen once. The specimen sequenced was PBMCs or T cells enriched from blood (not recorded which). The receptor's source is a woman between 40 and 55 years old who had recovered from COVID-19. The chain uses TRBV5-6 and TRBJ2-7; a weak D match, TRBD2 (5 bases). This CDR3 is CASSGVSSYEQYF. DNA of the CDR3: TGTGCCAGCTCCGGGGTTAGCTCCTACGAGCAGTACTTC.